A selection of T cell receptor beta chains follows, all from one sample in a study of cytomegalovirus exposure and HLA in healthy donors. Assay: immunoSEQ multiplex PCR; the TCRdb copy retains only in-frame clones and omits some. Of over 100,000 clones listed, around 74% are singletons. The sequenced sample was PBMCs. The source of these receptors is a man aged 25-45 years in good health and CMV-seropositive. The CDR3 runs from the conserved cysteine through the conserved F or W. A D gene is named only where the DNA matches it firmly. Clone size is stated in some rows and not others, as once, few, many or a class when expanded.

cdr3_aa cdr3_nt clone_size v_call cdr3_length d_call j_call
CASSPFGGGGGEQFF TGTGCCAGCTCACCATTCGGCGGGGGAGGGGGTGAGCAGTTCTTC NA TRBV18 15 NA TRBJ2-1
CASSATEGALYEQYF TGTGCCAGCAGCGCGACGGAGGGGGCCCTCTACGAGCAGTACTTC NA TRBV4-2 15 NA TRBJ2-7
CASKGAWGGNQPQHF TGTGCCAGTAAGGGAGCGTGGGGAGGCAATCAGCCCCAGCATTTT NA TRBV19 15 NA TRBJ1-5
CASSMYLRLHTSSTDTQYF TGTGCCAGTAGTATGTACCTACGATTGCATACGTCTAGCACAGATACGCAGTATTTT NA TRBV19 19 NA TRBJ2-3
CASSLDRGWDTIYF TGCGCCAGCAGCTTAGACAGGGGCTGGGACACCATATATTTT NA TRBV5-1 14 TRBD1 TRBJ1-3
CASSSRTVDTEAFF TGCGCCAGCAGCTCGCGGACAGTTGACACTGAAGCTTTCTTT few TRBV4-1 14 NA TRBJ1-1
CASSISYEQYF TGTGCCAGCAGTATCAGCTACGAGCAGTACTTC NA TRBV2 11 NA TRBJ2-7
CASSEQGRTEAFF TGTGCCAGCAGTGAACAGGGGAGGACTGAAGCTTTCTTT NA TRBV27 13 TRBD1 TRBJ1-1
CASSEAGQLSGANVLTF TGTGCCAGCAGTGAAGCAGGACAGCTCTCTGGGGCCAACGTCCTGACTTTC once TRBV6-1 17 NA TRBJ2-6
CASAGRASTGELFF TGTGCCAGCGCCGGGAGGGCTTCCACCGGGGAGCTGTTTTTT NA TRBV2 14 TRBD2 TRBJ2-2
CASTDRVSPLHF TGTGCCAGCACAGACAGGGTTTCACCCCTCCACTTT once TRBV28 12 TRBD1 TRBJ1-6
CASSQEFRAGNEKLFF TGCGCCAGCAGCCAAGAATTCAGGGCGGGGAATGAAAAACTGTTTTTT NA TRBV4-3 16 NA TRBJ1-4
CASSYQRGGDTGELFF TGTGCCAGCAGTTACCAGCGGGGGGGCGACACCGGGGAGCTGTTTTTT NA TRBV6-5 16 TRBD2 TRBJ2-2
CASSDGGYSNQPQHF TGTGCCAGCAGTGATGGAGGGTATAGCAATCAGCCCCAGCATTTT few TRBV6-1 15 NA TRBJ1-5
CASSRSLGYTF TGTGCCAGCAGTCGTAGCCTGGGCTACACCTTC once TRBV28 11 NA TRBJ1-2
CASSVAGNENEKLFF TGTGCCAGCAGCGTAGCAGGGAACGAAAATGAAAAACTGTTTTTT NA TRBV9 15 NA TRBJ1-4
CTSSQGGLAAAYEQYF TGCACCAGCAGCCAAGGAGGACTAGCGGCGGCCTACGAGCAGTACTTC few TRBV1 16 NA TRBJ2-7
CASSLVGARETQYF TGTGCCAGCAGCTTGGTTGGGGCTAGAGAGACCCAGTACTTC NA TRBV5-4 14 NA TRBJ2-5
CASSLQYRGRTEAFF TGCGCCAGCAGCTTGCAGTACAGGGGGCGGACTGAAGCTTTCTTT few TRBV5-1 15 TRBD1 TRBJ1-1
CASSLSEGRPFF TGTGCCAGCAGTTTATCGGAGGGGCGCCCTTTCTTT few TRBV27 12 NA TRBJ1-1
CASSERPQGAQGYTF TGTGCCAGCAGTGAACGGCCCCAGGGGGCGCAGGGCTACACCTTC NA TRBV2 15 TRBD1 TRBJ1-2
CASSGQGLDTEAFF TGCGCCAGCTCAGGACAGGGATTGGACACTGAAGCTTTCTTT NA TRBV5-1 14 TRBD1 TRBJ1-1
CASSSGTGKYEQYF TGTGCCAGCAGCTCCGGGACAGGGAAGTACGAGCAGTACTTC NA TRBV11-2 14 TRBD1 TRBJ2-7
CASREGGAAYGYTF TGTGCCAGCAGGGAGGGGGGGGCCGCCTATGGCTACACCTTC NA TRBV28 14 NA TRBJ1-2
CASSAGQLGTEAFF TGTGCCAGCAGCGCGGGACAGCTAGGCACTGAAGCTTTCTTT few TRBV9 14 TRBD1 TRBJ1-1
CASSQGLNSGGVKLFF TGCGCCAGCAGCCAAGGACTAAATTCAGGGGGCGTAAAACTGTTTTTT NA TRBV4-1 16 TRBD1 TRBJ1-4
CASSLMGSSYNEQFF TGTGCCAGCAGCTTAATGGGGAGCTCCTACAATGAGCAGTTCTTC NA TRBV7-9 15 NA TRBJ2-1
CASSLTGQSGEQYF TGTGCCAGCAGCCTGACTGGACAGTCAGGCGAGCAGTACTTC NA TRBV5-4 14 NA TRBJ2-7
CASDRGTEAFF TGTGCCAGTGACAGGGGAACTGAAGCTTTCTTT NA TRBV19 11 TRBD1 TRBJ1-1
CASSIATGQGEKLFF TGTGCCAGCTCAATAGCAACCGGACAGGGTGAAAAACTGTTTTTT few TRBV18 15 TRBD1 TRBJ1-4
CASSVGAGESGYTF TGTGCCAGCAGCGTAGGGGCAGGGGAAAGTGGCTACACCTTC NA TRBV9 14 NA TRBJ1-2
CASSLTGDGYTF TGTGCCAGCAGCCTCACAGGGGATGGCTACACCTTC once TRBV7-9 12 TRBD1 TRBJ1-2
CSVEGGRGGFDNEQFF TGCAGCGTTGAAGGAGGGAGAGGGGGTTTTGACAATGAGCAGTTCTTC NA TRBV29-1 16 NA TRBJ2-1